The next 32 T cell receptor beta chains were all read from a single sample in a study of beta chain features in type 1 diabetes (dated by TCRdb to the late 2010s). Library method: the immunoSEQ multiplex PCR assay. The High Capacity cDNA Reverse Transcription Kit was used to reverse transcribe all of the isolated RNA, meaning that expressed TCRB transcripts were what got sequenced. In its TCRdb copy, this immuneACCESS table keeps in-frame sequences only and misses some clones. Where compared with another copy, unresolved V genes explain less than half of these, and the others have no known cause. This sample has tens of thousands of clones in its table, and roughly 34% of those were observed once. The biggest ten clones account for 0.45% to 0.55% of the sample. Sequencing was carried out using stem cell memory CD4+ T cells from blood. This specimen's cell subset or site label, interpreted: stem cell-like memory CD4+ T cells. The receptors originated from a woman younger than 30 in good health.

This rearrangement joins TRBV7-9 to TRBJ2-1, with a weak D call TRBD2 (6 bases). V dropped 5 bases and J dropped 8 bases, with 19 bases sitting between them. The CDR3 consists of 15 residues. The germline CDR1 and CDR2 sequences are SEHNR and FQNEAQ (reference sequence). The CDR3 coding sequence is TGTGCCAGCAGCCCACGGAGGGGCCCGGGGGATGAGCAGTTCTTC. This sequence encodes CASSPRRGPGDEQFF. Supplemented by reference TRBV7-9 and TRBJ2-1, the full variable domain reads DTGVSQNPRHKITKRGQNVTFRCDPISEHNRLYWYRQTLGQGPEFLTYFQNEAQLEKSRLLSDRFSAERPKGSFSTLEIQRTEQGDSAMYLCASSPRRGPGDEQFFGPGTRLTVL.

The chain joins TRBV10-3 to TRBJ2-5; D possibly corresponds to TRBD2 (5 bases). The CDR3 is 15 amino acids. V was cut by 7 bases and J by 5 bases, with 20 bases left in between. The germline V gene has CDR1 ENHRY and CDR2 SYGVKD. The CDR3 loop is CAINEFEGLGETQYF. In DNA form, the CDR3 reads TGTGCCATCAATGAATTTGAGGGCCTTGGGGAGACCCAGTACTTC.

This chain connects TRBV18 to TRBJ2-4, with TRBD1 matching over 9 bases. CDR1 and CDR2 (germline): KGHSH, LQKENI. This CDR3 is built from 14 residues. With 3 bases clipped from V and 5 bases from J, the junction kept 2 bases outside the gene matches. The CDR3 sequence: CASSPRTGENIQYF. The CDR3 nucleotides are TGTGCCAGCTCACCCCGGACAGGGGAAAACATTCAGTACTTC. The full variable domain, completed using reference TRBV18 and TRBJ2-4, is NAGVMQNPRHLVRRRGQEARLRCSPMKGHSHVYWYRQLPEEGLKFMVYLQKENIIDESGMPKERFSAEFPKEGPSILRIQQVVRGDSAAYFCASSPRTGENIQYFGAGTRLSVL.

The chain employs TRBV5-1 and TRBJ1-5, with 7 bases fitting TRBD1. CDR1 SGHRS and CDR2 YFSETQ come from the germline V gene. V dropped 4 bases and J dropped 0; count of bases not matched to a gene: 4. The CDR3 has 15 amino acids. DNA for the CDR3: TGCGCCAGCAGCCCGACAGGGAATAGCAATCAGCCCCAGCATTTT. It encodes CASSPTGNSNQPQHF.

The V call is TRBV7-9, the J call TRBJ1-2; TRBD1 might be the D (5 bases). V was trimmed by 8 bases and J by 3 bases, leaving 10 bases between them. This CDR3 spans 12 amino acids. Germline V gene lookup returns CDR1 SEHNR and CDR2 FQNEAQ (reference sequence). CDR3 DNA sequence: TGTGCCAGCGCTCGGGGGGACTATGGCTACACCTTC. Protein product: CASARGDYGYTF.

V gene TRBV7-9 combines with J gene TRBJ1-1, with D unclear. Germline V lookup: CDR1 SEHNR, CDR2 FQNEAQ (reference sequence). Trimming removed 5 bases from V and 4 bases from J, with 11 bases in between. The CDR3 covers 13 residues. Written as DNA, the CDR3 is TGTGCCAGCAGCCCCGACATGGGCACTGAAGCTTTCTTT. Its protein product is CASSPDMGTEAFF.

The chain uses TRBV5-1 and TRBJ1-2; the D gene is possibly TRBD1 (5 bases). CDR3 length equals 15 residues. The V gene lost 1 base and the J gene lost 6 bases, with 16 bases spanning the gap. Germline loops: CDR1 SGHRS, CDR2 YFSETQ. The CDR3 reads CASSLQGLPQDGYTF. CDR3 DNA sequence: TGCGCCAGCAGCTTGCAGGGCCTACCACAGGATGGCTACACCTTC. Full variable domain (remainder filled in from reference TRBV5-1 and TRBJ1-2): KAGVTQTPRYLIKTRGQQVTLSCSPISGHRSVSWYQQTPGQGLQFLFEYFSETQRNKGNFPGRFSGRQFSNSRSEMNVSTLELGDSALYLCASSLQGLPQDGYTFGSGTRLTVV.

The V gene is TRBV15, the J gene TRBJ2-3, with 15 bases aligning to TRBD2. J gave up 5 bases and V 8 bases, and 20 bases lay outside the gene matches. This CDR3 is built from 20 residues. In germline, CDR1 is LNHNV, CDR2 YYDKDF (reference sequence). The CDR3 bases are TGTGCCACCCGAACTCCTGGGACTAGCGGGAGGAACGAAGCGGGAGATACGCAGTATTTT. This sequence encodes CATRTPGTSGRNEAGDTQYF.

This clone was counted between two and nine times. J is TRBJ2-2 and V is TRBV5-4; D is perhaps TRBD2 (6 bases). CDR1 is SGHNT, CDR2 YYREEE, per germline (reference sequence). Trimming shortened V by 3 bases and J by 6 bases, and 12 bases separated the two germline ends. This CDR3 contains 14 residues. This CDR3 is CASSSRGGPGELFF. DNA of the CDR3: TGTGCCAGCAGCTCCCGAGGAGGGCCCGGGGAGCTGTTTTTT. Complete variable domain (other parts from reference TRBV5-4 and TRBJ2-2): ETGVTQSPTHLIKTRGQQVTLRCSSQSGHNTVSWYQQALGQGPQFIFQYYREEENGRGNFPPRFSGLQFPNYSSELNVNALELDDSALYLCASSSRGGPGELFFGEGSRLTVL.

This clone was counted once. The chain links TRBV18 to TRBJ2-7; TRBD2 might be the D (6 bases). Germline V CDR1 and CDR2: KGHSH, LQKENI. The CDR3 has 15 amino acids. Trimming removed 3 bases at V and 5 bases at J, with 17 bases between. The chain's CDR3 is CASSPQGRRGNEQYF. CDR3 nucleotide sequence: TGTGCCAGCTCACCTCAGGGACGCCGGGGGAACGAGCAGTACTTC.

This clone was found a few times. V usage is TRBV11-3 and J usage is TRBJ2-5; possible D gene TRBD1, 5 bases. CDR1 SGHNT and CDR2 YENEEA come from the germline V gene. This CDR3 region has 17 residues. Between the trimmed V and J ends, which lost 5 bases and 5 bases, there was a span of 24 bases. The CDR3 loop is CASSRTPQGAFGETQYF. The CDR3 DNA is TGTGCCAGCAGCCGAACCCCCCAGGGCGCCTTTGGGGAGACCCAGTACTTC.

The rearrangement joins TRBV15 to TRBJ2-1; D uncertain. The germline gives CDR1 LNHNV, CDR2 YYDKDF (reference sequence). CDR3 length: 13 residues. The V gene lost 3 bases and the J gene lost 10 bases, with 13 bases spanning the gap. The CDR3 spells CATSRPEIAEQFF. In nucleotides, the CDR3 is TGTGCCACCAGCAGGCCTGAAATAGCAGAGCAGTTCTTC.

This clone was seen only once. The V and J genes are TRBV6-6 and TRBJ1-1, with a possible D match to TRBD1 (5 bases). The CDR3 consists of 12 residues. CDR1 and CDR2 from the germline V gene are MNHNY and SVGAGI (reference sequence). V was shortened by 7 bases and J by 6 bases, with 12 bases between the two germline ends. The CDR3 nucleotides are TGTGCCAGCAAATCCTCAGGGCCTGAAGCTTTCTTT. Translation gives CASKSSGPEAFF.

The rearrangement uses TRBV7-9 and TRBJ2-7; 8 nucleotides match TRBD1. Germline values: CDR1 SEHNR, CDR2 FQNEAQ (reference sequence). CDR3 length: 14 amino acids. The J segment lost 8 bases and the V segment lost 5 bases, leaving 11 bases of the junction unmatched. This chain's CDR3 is CASSPWTGPHKQYF. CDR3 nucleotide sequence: TGTGCCAGCAGCCCATGGACAGGGCCGCATAAGCAGTACTTC. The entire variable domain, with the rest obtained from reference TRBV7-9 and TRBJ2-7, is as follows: DTGVSQNPRHKITKRGQNVTFRCDPISEHNRLYWYRQTLGQGPEFLTYFQNEAQLEKSRLLSDRFSAERPKGSFSTLEIQRTEQGDSAMYLCASSPWTGPHKQYFGPGTRLTVT.

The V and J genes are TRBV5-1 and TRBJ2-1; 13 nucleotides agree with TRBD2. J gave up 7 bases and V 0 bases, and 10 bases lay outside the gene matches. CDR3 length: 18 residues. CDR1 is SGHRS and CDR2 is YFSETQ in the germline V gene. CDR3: CASSLGNPGLAGSNEQFF. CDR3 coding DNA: TGCGCCAGCAGCTTGGGGAACCCGGGACTAGCGGGGTCGAATGAGCAGTTCTTC.

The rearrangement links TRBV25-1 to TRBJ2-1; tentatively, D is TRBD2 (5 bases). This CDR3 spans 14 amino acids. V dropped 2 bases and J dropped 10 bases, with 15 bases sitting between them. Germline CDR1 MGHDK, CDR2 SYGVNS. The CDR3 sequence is CASSEVGGRSEQFF. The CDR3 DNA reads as TGTGCCAGCAGTGAAGTCGGCGGGCGGAGCGAGCAGTTCTTC.

CDR3 sequence reads: CASSQGQGGSTDTQYF. Here the CDR3 DNA reads TGTGCCAGCAGCCAAGGACAGGGGGGAAGCACAGATACGCAGTATTTT. This chain joins TRBV14 and TRBJ2-3, with 9 bases lining up with TRBD1. Germline assignment: CDR1 SGHDN and CDR2 FVKESK. This CDR3 is built from 16 residues. Trimming took 1 base from V and 0 from J; bases not matched to a gene: 2. Full variable domain (missing parts from reference TRBV14 and TRBJ2-3): EAGVTQFPSHSVIEKGQTVTLRCDPISGHDNLYWYRRVMGKEIKFLLHFVKESKQDESGMPNNRFLAERTGGTYSTLKVQPAELEDSGVYFCASSQGQGGSTDTQYFGPGTRLTVL.

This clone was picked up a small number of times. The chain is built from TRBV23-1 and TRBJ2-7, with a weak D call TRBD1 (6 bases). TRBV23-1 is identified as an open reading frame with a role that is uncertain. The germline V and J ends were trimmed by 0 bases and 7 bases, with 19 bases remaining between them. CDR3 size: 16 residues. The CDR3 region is CASSQSEQGPPGEQYF. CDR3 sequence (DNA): TGCGCCAGCAGTCAATCGGAACAGGGCCCGCCGGGAGAGCAGTACTTC.

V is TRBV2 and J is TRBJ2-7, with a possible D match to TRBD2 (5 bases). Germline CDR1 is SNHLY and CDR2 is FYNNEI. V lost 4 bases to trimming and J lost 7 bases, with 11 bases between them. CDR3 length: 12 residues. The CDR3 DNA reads TGTGCCAGCAGTGGCACGGGGTGGGAGCAGTACTTC. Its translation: CASSGTGWEQYF.

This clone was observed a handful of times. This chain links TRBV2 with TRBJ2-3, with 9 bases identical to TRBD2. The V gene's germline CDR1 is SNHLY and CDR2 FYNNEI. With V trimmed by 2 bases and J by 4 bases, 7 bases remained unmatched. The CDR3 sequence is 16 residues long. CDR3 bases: TGTGCCAGCAGTGAAAGGTTTAGCGGGGGAGCAGATACGCAGTATTTT. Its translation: CASSERFSGGADTQYF.

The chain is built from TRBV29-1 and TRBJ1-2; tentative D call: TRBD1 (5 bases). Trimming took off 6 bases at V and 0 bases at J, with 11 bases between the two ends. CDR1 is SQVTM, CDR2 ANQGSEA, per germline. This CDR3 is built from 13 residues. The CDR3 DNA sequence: TGCAGCGTGAACAGGAGAGCTAACTATGGCTACACCTTC. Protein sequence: CSVNRRANYGYTF.

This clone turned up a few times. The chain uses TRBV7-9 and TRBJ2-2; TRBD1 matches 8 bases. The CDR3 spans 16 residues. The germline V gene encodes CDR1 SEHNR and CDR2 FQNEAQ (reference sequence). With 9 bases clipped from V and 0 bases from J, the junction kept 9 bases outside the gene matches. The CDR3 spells CASQGADRANTGELFF. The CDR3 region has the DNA TGTGCCAGTCAAGGGGCGGACAGGGCGAACACCGGGGAGCTGTTTTTT.

The CDR3 DNA is TGTGCCAGCTCTCCTCGACTTACGGGGCACAGGGACCCGGTTACCTACGAGCAGTACTTC. Translation: CASSPRLTGHRDPVTYEQYF. The V and J genes are TRBV5-5 and TRBJ2-7; the D gene is possibly TRBD1 (6 bases). The germline V gene encodes CDR1 SGHKS and CDR2 YYEKEE (reference sequence). This CDR3 region has 20 residues. V was clipped by 7 bases and J by 2 bases, with 34 bases between them. Full variable domain (outside the CDR3, taken from reference TRBV5-5 and TRBJ2-7): DAGVTQSPTHLIKTRGQQVTLRCSPISGHKSVSWYQQVLGQGPQFIFQYYEKEERGRGNFPDRFSARQFPNYSSELNVNALLLGDSALYLCASSPRLTGHRDPVTYEQYFGPGTRLTVT.

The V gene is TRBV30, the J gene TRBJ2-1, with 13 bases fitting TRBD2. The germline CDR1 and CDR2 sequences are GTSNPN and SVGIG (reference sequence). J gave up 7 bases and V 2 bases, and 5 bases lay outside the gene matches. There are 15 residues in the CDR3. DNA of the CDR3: TGTGCCTGGAGTCCTGGACTAGCGGGGGTGAATGAGCAGTTCTTC. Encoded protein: CAWSPGLAGVNEQFF.

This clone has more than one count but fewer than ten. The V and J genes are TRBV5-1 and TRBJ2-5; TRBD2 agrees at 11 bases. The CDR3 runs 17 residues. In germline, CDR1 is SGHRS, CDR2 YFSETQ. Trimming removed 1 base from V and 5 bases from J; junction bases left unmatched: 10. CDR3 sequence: CASSLWLAGGTMETQYF. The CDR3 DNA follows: TGCGCCAGCAGCTTGTGGCTAGCGGGAGGTACCATGGAGACCCAGTACTTC. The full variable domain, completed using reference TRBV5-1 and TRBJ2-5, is KAGVTQTPRYLIKTRGQQVTLSCSPISGHRSVSWYQQTPGQGLQFLFEYFSETQRNKGNFPGRFSGRQFSNSRSEMNVSTLELGDSALYLCASSLWLAGGTMETQYFGPGTRLLVL.

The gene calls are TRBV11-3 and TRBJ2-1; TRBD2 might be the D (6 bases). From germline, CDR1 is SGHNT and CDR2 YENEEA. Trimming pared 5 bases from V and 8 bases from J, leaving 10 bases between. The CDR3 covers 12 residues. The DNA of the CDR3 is TGTGCCAGCAGCCCGACGGGAGATGAGCAGTTCTTC. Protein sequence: CASSPTGDEQFF.

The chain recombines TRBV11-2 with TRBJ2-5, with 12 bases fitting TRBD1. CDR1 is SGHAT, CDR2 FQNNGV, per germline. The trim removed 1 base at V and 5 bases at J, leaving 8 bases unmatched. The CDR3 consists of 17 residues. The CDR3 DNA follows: TGTGCCAGCAGCTTAGGCGGGACAGGGGGCTTGGGGGAGACCCAGTACTTC. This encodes CASSLGGTGGLGETQYF.

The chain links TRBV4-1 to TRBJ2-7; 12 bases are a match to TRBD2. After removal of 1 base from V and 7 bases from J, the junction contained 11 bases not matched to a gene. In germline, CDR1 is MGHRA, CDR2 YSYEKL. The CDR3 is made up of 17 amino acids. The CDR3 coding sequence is TGCGCCAGCAGCCAAGGGACTAGCGGGACGCTTGGGAGAGAGCAGTACTTC. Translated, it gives CASSQGTSGTLGREQYF.

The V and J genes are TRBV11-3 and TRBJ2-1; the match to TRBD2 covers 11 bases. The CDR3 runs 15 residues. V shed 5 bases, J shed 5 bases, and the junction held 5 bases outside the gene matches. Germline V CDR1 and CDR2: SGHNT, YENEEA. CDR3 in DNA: TGTGCCAGCAGCCAACTAGCGGGAGTAGACAATGAGCAGTTCTTC. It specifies CASSQLAGVDNEQFF.

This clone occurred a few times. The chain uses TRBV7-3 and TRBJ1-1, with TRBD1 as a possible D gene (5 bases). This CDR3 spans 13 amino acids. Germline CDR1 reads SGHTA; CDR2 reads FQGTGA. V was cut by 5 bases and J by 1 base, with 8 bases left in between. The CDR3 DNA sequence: TGTGCCAGCAGCATCGGACAGAACACTGAAGCTTTCTTT. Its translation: CASSIGQNTEAFF.

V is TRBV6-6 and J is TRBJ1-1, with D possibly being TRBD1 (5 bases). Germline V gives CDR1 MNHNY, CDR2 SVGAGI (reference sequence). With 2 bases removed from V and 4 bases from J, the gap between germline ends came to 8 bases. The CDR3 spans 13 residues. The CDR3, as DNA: TGTGCCAGCAGTTACCGCGACAGCACTGAAGCTTTCTTT. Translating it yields CASSYRDSTEAFF.

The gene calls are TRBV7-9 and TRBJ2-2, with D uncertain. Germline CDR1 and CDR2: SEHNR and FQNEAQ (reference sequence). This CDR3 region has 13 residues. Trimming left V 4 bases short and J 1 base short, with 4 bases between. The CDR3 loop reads CASSSVNTGELFF. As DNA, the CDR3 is TGTGCCAGCAGCTCAGTGAACACCGGGGAGCTGTTTTTT.